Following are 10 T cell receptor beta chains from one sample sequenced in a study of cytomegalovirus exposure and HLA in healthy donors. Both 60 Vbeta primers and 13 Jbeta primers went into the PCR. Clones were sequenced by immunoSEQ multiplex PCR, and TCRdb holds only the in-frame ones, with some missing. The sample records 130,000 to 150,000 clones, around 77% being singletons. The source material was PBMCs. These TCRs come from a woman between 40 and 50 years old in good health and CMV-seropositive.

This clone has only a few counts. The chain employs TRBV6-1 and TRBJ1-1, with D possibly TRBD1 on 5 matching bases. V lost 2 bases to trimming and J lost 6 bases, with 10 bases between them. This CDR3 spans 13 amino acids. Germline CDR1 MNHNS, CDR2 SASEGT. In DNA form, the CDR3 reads TGTGCCAGCAGTGAATCGGGGGACTCTGAAGCTTTCTTT. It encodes CASSESGDSEAFF.

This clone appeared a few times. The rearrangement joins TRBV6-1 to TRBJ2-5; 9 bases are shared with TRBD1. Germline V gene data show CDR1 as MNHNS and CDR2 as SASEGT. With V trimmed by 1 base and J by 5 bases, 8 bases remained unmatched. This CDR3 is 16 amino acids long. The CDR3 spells CASSEEGTGLKETQYF. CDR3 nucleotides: TGTGCCAGCAGTGAAGAAGGGACAGGGTTAAAGGAGACCCAGTACTTC.

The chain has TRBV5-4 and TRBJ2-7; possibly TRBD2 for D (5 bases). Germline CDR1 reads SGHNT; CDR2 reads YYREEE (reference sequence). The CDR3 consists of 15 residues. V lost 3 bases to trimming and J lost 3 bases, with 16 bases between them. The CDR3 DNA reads TGTGCCAGCAGCTCGCAAAGCCGTGGGAGCTACGAGCAGTACTTC. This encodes CASSSQSRGSYEQYF. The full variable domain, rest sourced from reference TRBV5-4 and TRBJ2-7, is ETGVTQSPTHLIKTRGQQVTLRCSSQSGHNTVSWYQQALGQGPQFIFQYYREEENGRGNFPPRFSGLQFPNYSSELNVNALELDDSALYLCASSSQSRGSYEQYFGPGTRLTVT.

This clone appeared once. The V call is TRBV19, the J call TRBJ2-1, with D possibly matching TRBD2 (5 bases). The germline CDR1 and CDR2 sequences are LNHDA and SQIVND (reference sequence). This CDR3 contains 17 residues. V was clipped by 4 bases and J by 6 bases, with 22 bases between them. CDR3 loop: CASSTSSSDSSSNEQFF. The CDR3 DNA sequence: TGTGCCAGTAGTACTTCTTCCTCGGACTCCTCTTCCAATGAGCAGTTCTTC.

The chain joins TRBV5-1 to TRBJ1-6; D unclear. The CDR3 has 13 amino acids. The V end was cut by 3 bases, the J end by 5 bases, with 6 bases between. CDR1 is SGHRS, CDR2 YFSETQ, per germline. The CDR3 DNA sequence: TGCGCCAGCAGCTCGAACAATAATTCACCCCTCCACTTT. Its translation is CASSSNNNSPLHF. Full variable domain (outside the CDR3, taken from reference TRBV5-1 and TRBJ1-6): KAGVTQTPRYLIKTRGQQVTLSCSPISGHRSVSWYQQTPGQGLQFLFEYFSETQRNKGNFPGRFSGRQFSNSRSEMNVSTLELGDSALYLCASSSNNNSPLHFGNGTRLTVT.

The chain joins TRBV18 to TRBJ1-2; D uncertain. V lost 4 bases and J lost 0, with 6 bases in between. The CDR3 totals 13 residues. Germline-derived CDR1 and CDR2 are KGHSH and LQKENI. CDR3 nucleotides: TGTGCCAGCTCACAGACTACTAACTATGGCTACACCTTC. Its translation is CASSQTTNYGYTF. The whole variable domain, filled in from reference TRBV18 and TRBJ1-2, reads NAGVMQNPRHLVRRRGQEARLRCSPMKGHSHVYWYRQLPEEGLKFMVYLQKENIIDESGMPKERFSAEFPKEGPSILRIQQVVRGDSAAYFCASSQTTNYGYTFGSGTRLTVV.

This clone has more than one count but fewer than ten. The CDR3 nucleotides are TGTGCCAGCAGTGATCAAGGCGGGGGGGATCCAGATACGCAGTATTTT. As protein: CASSDQGGGDPDTQYF. The chain is built from TRBV25-1 and TRBJ2-3; 9 bases map to TRBD2. V lost 3 bases to trimming and J lost 4 bases; unmatched junction nucleotides: 8. Germline V gene sequence: CDR1 MGHDK, CDR2 SYGVNS. This CDR3 contains 16 residues.

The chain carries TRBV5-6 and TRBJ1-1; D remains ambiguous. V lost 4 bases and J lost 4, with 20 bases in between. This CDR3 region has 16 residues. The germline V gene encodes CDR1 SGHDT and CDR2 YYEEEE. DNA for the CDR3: TGTGCCAGCAGCCAAGAAACTAGTCCCCTGAGCACTGAAGCTTTCTTT. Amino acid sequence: CASSQETSPLSTEAFF. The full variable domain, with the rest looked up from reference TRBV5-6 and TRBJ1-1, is DAGVTQSPTHLIKTRGQQVTLRCSPKSGHDTVSWYQQALGQGPQFIFQYYEEEERQRGNFPDRFSGHQFPNYSSELNVNALLLGDSALYLCASSQETSPLSTEAFFGQGTRLTVV.

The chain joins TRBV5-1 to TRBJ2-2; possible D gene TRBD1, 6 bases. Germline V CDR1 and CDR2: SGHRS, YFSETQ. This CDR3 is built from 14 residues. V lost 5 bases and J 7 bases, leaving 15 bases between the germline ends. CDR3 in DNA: TGCGCCAGCAGGACGCAGGGGTATGGCGGGGAGCTGTTTTTT. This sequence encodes CASRTQGYGGELFF.

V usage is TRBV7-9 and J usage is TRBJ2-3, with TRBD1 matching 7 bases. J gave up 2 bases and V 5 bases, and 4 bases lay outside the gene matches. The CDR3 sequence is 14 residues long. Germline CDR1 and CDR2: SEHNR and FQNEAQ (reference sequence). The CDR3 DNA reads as TGTGCCAGCAGCCGGACAGGCTCCACAGATACGCAGTATTTT. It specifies CASSRTGSTDTQYF. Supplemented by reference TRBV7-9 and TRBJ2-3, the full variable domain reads DTGVSQNPRHKITKRGQNVTFRCDPISEHNRLYWYRQTLGQGPEFLTYFQNEAQLEKSRLLSDRFSAERPKGSFSTLEIQRTEQGDSAMYLCASSRTGSTDTQYFGPGTRLTVL.